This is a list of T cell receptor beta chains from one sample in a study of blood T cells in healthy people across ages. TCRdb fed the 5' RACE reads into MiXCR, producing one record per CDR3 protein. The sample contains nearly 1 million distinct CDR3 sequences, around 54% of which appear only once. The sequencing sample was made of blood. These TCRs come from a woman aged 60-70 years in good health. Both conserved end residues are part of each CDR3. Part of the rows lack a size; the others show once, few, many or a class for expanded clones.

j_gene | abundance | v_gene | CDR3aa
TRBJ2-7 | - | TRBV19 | CASSYVDAGSYEQYF
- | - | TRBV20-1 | CSAREEGVLEQYF
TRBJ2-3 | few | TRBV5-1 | CASSPEGSGTDTQYF
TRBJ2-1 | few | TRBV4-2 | CASSRSGAAYNEQFF
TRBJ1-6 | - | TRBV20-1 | CSAEQGQGRGSPPHF
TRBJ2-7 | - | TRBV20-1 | CSARRDAVGEQYF
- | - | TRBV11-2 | CASSFGTPSVFEQYF
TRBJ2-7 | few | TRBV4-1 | CASSQASGQGSLWVSYEQYF
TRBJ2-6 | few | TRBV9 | CASSVRPDRAGANVLTF
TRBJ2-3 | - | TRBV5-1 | CASSLLLAGGRDTQYF
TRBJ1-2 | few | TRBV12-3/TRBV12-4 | CASSFGGGYTF
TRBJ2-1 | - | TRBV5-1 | CASSLGQSDNEQFF
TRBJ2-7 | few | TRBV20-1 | CSARVETGRREQYF
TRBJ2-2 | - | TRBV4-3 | CASSPSTGRGGELFF
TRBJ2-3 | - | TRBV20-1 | CSANPSPLTDTQYF